The clone carrying this TCR beta chain was found once. The entry originates in a study of blood T cell repertoires in COVID-19. Germline V CDR1 and CDR2: MGHRA, YSYEKL. This CDR3 is 17 amino acids long. V trimming: 0 bases; J trimming: 2 bases; junction bases outside the gene matches: 8. TCRdb's table, derived via immunoSEQ multiplex PCR, lists solely in-frame clones and lacks some. This table has approximately 280,000 clones, about 89% appearing once. The sequence came from a man between 40 and 49 years old with acute or convalescent COVID-19. Sequenced: peripheral blood. The gene calls are TRBV4-1 and TRBJ2-5; 8 nucleotides line up with TRBD2. The CDR3 DNA sequence: TGCGCCAGCAGCCAAGACCCCTGGGGCGGGGGGCAAGAGACCCAGTACTTC. Protein: CASSQDPWGGGQETQYF.